The 24 T cell receptor beta chains in this list originate from one sample, sequenced in a study of blood T cells in healthy people across ages. A sample-barcoded 5' primer and a J-beta primer mix were used in a second PCR of about 7 to 11 cycles. TCRdb analysed the 5' RACE reads with MiXCR anew, one entry per CDR3 protein. This repertoire shows 1.5 million to 2 million distinct CDR3 sequences, more than 35% found once; its top ten account for about 21%. Sequencing used blood. The receptors originated from a human donor in good health.

The chain is built from TRBV28 and TRBJ2-3, with D possibly being TRBD1 (6 bases). CDR3 length: 16 residues. V lost 8 bases and J 0 bases, leaving 18 bases between the germline ends. Germline lookup yields CDR1 MDHEN and CDR2 SYDVKM. CDR3 DNA sequence: TGTGCCAGCGATTACAATCGGGACACTAGCACAGATACGCAGTATTTT. It encodes CASDYNRDTSTDTQYF.

The rearrangement joins TRBV20-1 to TRBJ2-5; D ambiguous. The DNA end favors TRBJ2-7, so the J call may be wrong. Germline V lookup: CDR1 DFQATT, CDR2 SNEGSKA (reference sequence). The CDR3 length is 14 residues. The CDR3 here is CSARDPTVSYEQYF. CDR3 nucleotides: TGCAGTGCTAGAGATCCGACCGTGTCCTACGAGCAGTACTTC.

This clonotype was detected once. The rearrangement uses TRBV2 and TRBJ2-3, with 9 bases lining up with TRBD1. Trimming at V came to 8 bases and at J to 7 bases, leaving 4 bases not matched to a gene. Germline V gene data show CDR1 as SNHLY and CDR2 as FYNNEI. The CDR3 length is 12 residues. This CDR3 reads CASGQGWNTQYF. Written as DNA, the CDR3 is TGTGCCAGCGGACAGGGGTGGAATACGCAGTATTTT.

The chain carries TRBV20-1 and TRBJ1-2, with D maybe TRBD1 (6 bases). This CDR3 has 16 amino acids. V lost 2 bases to trimming and J lost 0 bases, with 16 bases between them. In germline, CDR1 is DFQATT, CDR2 SNEGSKA (reference sequence). The CDR3 loop reads CSARTGARTANYGYTF. CDR3 sequence (DNA): TGCAGTGCTAGAACTGGAGCCAGGACAGCTAACTATGGCTACACCTTC.

The chain has TRBV7-9 and TRBJ1-2; perhaps TRBD1 as D (5 bases). The V end was cut by 0 bases, the J end by 6 bases, with 8 bases between. The CDR3 loop spans 13 amino acids. Germline CDR1 reads SEHNR; CDR2 reads FQNEAQ (reference sequence). The CDR3 DNA reads as TGTGCCAGCAGCTTAGCCAGGGAGGATGGCTACACCTTC. Translating gives CASSLAREDGYTF. Drawing the rest from reference TRBV7-9 and TRBJ1-2, the complete variable domain is DTGVSQNPRHKITKRGQNVTFRCDPISEHNRLYWYRQTLGQGPEFLTYFQNEAQLEKSRLLSDRFSAERPKGSFSTLEIQRTEQGDSAMYLCASSLAREDGYTFGSGTRLTVV.

Only a few counts were recorded for this clonotype. The J gene is TRBJ1-2, the V gene TRBV4-1; TRBD1 might be the D (5 bases). In germline, CDR1 is MGHRA, CDR2 YSYEKL. The CDR3 consists of 16 residues. Trimming removed 0 bases at V and 2 bases at J, with 13 bases between. The CDR3 DNA follows: TGCGCCAGCAGCCAAGAATGGCGGGGCTTAAACTATGGCTACACCTTC. It yields the protein CASSQEWRGLNYGYTF.

This clonotype was detected only once. This chain connects TRBV7-9 to TRBJ1-4; 9 bases are a match to TRBD1. V was clipped by 2 bases and J by 10 bases; unmatched bases: 11. This CDR3 contains 16 residues. The germline V gene has CDR1 SEHNR and CDR2 FQNEAQ (reference sequence). Here the CDR3 DNA reads TGTGCCAGCAGCTTACCTTCACAGGGGGCTACCGCAAAACTGTTTTTT. Its protein is CASSLPSQGATAKLFF.

This clonotype has just one count. This sequence may be a read error, since a much larger clone differs from it by one base. This sequence joins TRBV7-6 and TRBJ2-1; D remains unclear. The J call could be wrong; TRBJ2-7 is a better fit for the DNA end. CDR3 length: 13 residues. Germline V gene sequence: CDR1 SGHVS, CDR2 FNYEAQ. The CDR3, as DNA: TGTGCCAGCAGCTTAGATGCGAACAATGAGCAGTACTTC. Translated, it gives CASSLDANNEQYF.

Turning to this clonotype: It may be a read error: a sequence one base away is much more abundant. The chain couples TRBV6-5 to TRBJ2-3; tentatively, D is TRBD2 (5 bases). Germline CDR1 MNHEY, CDR2 SVGAGI. CDR3 length: 17 residues. The germline V and J ends were trimmed by 0 bases and 3 bases, with 16 bases remaining between them. The CDR3 DNA follows: TGTGCCAGCAGTTACTCGAGTCGGCTAGCCGGGACAGATACGCAGTATTTT. This gives the protein CASSYSSRLAGTDTQYF.

J is TRBJ1-2 and V is TRBV6-5, with D perhaps TRBD1 (5 bases). CDR3 length: 12 residues. V lost 7 bases and J lost 6, with 12 bases in between. The germline V gene encodes CDR1 MNHEY and CDR2 SVGAGI. The CDR3 coding sequence is TGTGCCAGCACCGCGGGGACGGATGGCTACACCTTC. Protein sequence: CASTAGTDGYTF.

This clonotype was seen a single time. In DNA, the CDR3 is TGTGCCAGCAGTTTAGTTTTAGCGGGGGTCTACTACAATGAGCAGTTCTTC. This codes for CASSLVLAGVYYNEQFF. V gene TRBV12-3 or TRBV12-4 combines with J gene TRBJ2-1, with TRBD2 matching 9 bases. J lost 3 bases, V lost 1 base, and 7 bases had no gene match. This CDR3 comprises 17 residues.

This clonotype was seen ten or more times. CDR3 sequence: CASSPVGGQGTNIQYF. In DNA, the CDR3 is TGCGCCAGCAGCCCTGTCGGCGGACAGGGGACAAACATTCAGTACTTC. V usage is TRBV4-1 and J usage is TRBJ2-4; 9 bases are a match to TRBD1. The CDR3 runs 16 residues. V was clipped by 4 bases and J by 6 bases; unmatched bases: 10. CDR1 is MGHRA and CDR2 is YSYEKL in the germline V gene.

This clonotype was found a few times. J is TRBJ1-1 and V is TRBV9; D perhaps matches TRBD1 (5 bases). Germline-derived CDR1 and CDR2 are SGDLS and YYNGEE. The ends were cut back, 0 bases at V and 5 bases at J, with 26 bases in the middle. This CDR3 comprises 19 residues. In nucleotides, the CDR3 is TGTGCCAGCAGCGTAGCGACAATCCGGGCTGCCGTCGAGGGGACTGAAGCTTTCTTT. Its translation is CASSVATIRAAVEGTEAFF.

This chain joins TRBV6-4 and TRBJ2-2, with 10 bases fitting TRBD1. The CDR3 covers 15 residues. J gave up 4 bases and V 4 bases, and 3 bases lay outside the gene matches. Germline values: CDR1 MRHNA, CDR2 SNTAGT. This chain's CDR3 is CASSVDRGVTGELFF. DNA of the CDR3: TGTGCCAGCAGTGTGGACAGGGGGGTCACCGGGGAGCTGTTTTTT.

The chain recombines TRBV7-2 with TRBJ2-5; D tentatively reads TRBD1 or TRBD2 (5 bases each). V was clipped by 6 bases and J by 5 bases, with 16 bases between them. Germline CDR1 reads SGHTA; CDR2 reads FQGNSA. The CDR3 covers 14 residues. CDR3 in amino acids: CASSPQTWGETQYF. CDR3 in DNA: TGTGCCAGCAGTCCACAAACTTGGGGGGAGACCCAGTACTTC.

The chain recombines TRBV5-5 with TRBJ1-2; 7 bases agree with TRBD1. CDR1 and CDR2 from the germline V gene are SGHKS and YYEKEE (reference sequence). The junction had 6 bases not matched to a gene; V was cut back by 4 bases and J by 3 bases. CDR3 length: 14 residues. The CDR3 coding sequence is TGTGCCAGCAGCCCGCAGACAGGGTACTATGGCTACACCTTC. It encodes CASSPQTGYYGYTF.

There are many counts of this clonotype. The chain couples TRBV11-2 to TRBJ2-1; TRBD1 matches at 9 bases. The CDR3 is 16 amino acids. From germline, CDR1 is SGHAT and CDR2 FQNNGV. V lost 5 bases and J lost 3; bases outside the gene matches: 8. The CDR3 region is CASSHQGQGLYNEQFF. The CDR3 DNA is TGTGCCAGCAGCCACCAGGGACAGGGTCTCTACAATGAGCAGTTCTTC.

This clonotype was detected a few times. The rearrangement joins TRBV7-3 to TRBJ2-1; the match to TRBD1 covers 9 bases. Looked up from germline, CDR1 is SGHTA and CDR2 is FQGTGA. There are 16 residues in the CDR3. V trimming: 4 bases; J trimming: 6 bases; junction bases outside the gene matches: 10. The CDR3 is CASSYGGQGLINEQFF. Written as DNA, the CDR3 is TGTGCCAGCAGCTATGGGGGACAGGGATTGATCAATGAGCAGTTCTTC. Using reference TRBV7-3 and TRBJ2-1 for the parts outside the CDR3, the full variable domain is GAGVSQTPSNKVTEKGKYVELRCDPISGHTALYWYRQSLGQGPEFLIYFQGTGAADDSGLPNDRFFAVRPEGSVSTLKIQRTERGDSAVYLCASSYGGQGLINEQFFGPGTRLTVL.

The gene calls are TRBV10-3 and TRBJ2-7; 7 nucleotides match TRBD1. There are 14 residues in the CDR3. Germline-derived CDR1 and CDR2 are ENHRY and SYGVKD. V dropped 5 bases and J dropped 4; count of bases not matched to a gene: 8. The CDR3 reads CAISRGQLTYEQYF. CDR3 bases: TGTGCCATCAGTAGGGGACAGCTTACTTACGAGCAGTACTTC.

The genes are TRBV5-6 and TRBJ2-7; no clear D gene. Trimming removed 4 bases at V and 0 bases at J, with 11 bases between. Germline V lookup: CDR1 SGHDT, CDR2 YYEEEE. The CDR3 contains 14 residues. As DNA, the CDR3 is TGTGCCAGCAGCGGAGAGACGGGCTCCTACGAGCAGTACTTC. Amino acids: CASSGETGSYEQYF.

V usage is TRBV6-2 or TRBV6-3 and J usage is TRBJ2-7; D tentatively fits TRBD1 or TRBD2 (5 bases each). Germline CDR1 reads MNHEY; CDR2 reads SVGEGT. V was shortened by 0 bases and J by 0 bases, with 18 bases between the two germline ends. CDR3 length equals 18 residues. CDR3 coding DNA: TGTGCCAGCAGTTACTCGAATTCATGGGGGAGCAACTCCTACGAGCAGTACTTC. Translating gives CASSYSNSWGSNSYEQYF.

The sample holds many counts of this clonotype. V gene TRBV6-2 or TRBV6-3 combines with J gene TRBJ2-7; 8 bases line up with TRBD1. The CDR3 covers 15 residues. Per the germline V gene, CDR1 is MNHEY and CDR2 is SVGEGT. V was clipped by 2 bases and J by 11 bases; unmatched bases: 14. CDR3 in amino acids: CASSYEDLDRVREYF. In nucleotides, the CDR3 is TGTGCCAGCAGTTACGAAGATCTGGACAGGGTCAGGGAGTACTTC.

This clonotype was counted a few times. V gene TRBV6-2 or TRBV6-3 combines with J gene TRBJ2-7; D perhaps matches TRBD1 (6 bases). V gave up 2 bases and J gave up 1 base, with 12 bases separating them. Germline V gene lookup returns CDR1 MNHEY and CDR2 SVGEGT. CDR3 length: 15 residues. CDR3 DNA: TGTGCCAGCAGTTACGACGGCAGGGGATCCTACGAGCAGTACTTC. It codes for CASSYDGRGSYEQYF.

Only a few counts were recorded for this clonotype. V is TRBV20-1 and J is TRBJ2-3; D possibly matches TRBD1 or TRBD2 (5 bases each). This CDR3 has 15 residues. Between the trimmed V and J ends, which lost 1 base and 4 bases, there was a span of 15 bases. Germline V gives CDR1 DFQATT, CDR2 SNEGSKA (reference sequence). CDR3 DNA: TGCAGTGCTAGAGGGGACCCAGCCCCCCCAGATACGCAGTATTTT. It specifies CSARGDPAPPDTQYF.